This T cell receptor beta chain was sequenced for a study of blood T cell repertoires in COVID-19 (dated by TCRdb to the early 2020s). Concerning the study at large: Samples from collaborators originated in the United States, Italy and Spain and spanned both the acute and convalescent phases of COVID-19. The samples were drawn from the first 160 participants of the ongoing ImmuneRACE study and from 1,200 or so subjects provided by 6 global collaborators. Nearly every sample came with metadata listing a de-identified subject ID, COVID-19 status, age in years and sex. The material from the prospective study consisted of cDNA or gDNA derived from T cells, B-cell-depleted T cells, or PBMCs. Subjects who had been exposed to COVID-19, were actively infected with it, or had recovered from it provided the deeply sampled blood TCRbeta repertoires that made up the dataset. The repertoires were released in a freely available public database meant as a resource for research on the immune response to SARS-CoV-2. Where HLA class I and class II types were available, the types were taken from metadata supplied by the sample provider, not from assay-based typing.

What the research found in general, with its limitations: The amount of clinical and demographic metadata varied by source and participant and was provided uncurated.

Whole blood was collected in K2EDTA tubes by collaborating institutions according to the institutions' own protocols. For TCRbeta analysis, collaborator samples were shipped as frozen whole blood, as isolated PBMCs, or as DNA extracted from either sample type. TCRbeta CDR3 regions were amplified from genomic DNA by means of the immunoSEQ Assay, a bias-controlled multiplex PCR. The study's own analysis went as follows. The number of nucleated cells in each sample was estimated from the amplification of reference gene primers within the assay. Sequence reads were collapsed and filtered to measure the absolute abundance of every unique TCRbeta CDR3 rearrangement. For each sample, productive Simpson clonality was calculated as the square root of Simpson's diversity index over productive rearrangements. Here the immuneACCESS table is served through TCRdb, limited to in-frame sequences with V and J called. Missing clones are a known gap in these copies; in checked studies unresolved V genes cover under half, and the rest lacks a known reason. D and trimming were read from the DNA, whereas the V and J calls and clone size are those reported in that table. The sample contains some 45,000 clones, about 80% of them found a single time. The ten largest clones take up around a quarter of the sample.

Reading the germline V gene gives CDR1 KGHSH and CDR2 LQKENI. The CDR3 runs 13 amino acids, cysteine and phenylalanine included. Just CDR3 DNA is preserved here, 39 bases in frame from base 1. V sheds 5 bases and J sheds 1 base, leaving 8 bases between their ends. In regard to this clone: Its antigen remains undetermined. Base-call qualities are not available, and no considerably larger clone is one nucleotide away.

This TCR was sampled from a woman aged 55-69 years with acute or convalescent COVID-19. Material: peripheral blood. The chain was built from TRBV18 and TRBJ1-1, with an unclear D gene assignment. In nucleotides, the sequence is TGTGCCAGCTCAGGTTCGGGGAACACTGAAGCTTTCTTT. Translated, it reads CASSGSGNTEAFF.